The TCR beta chain described here comes from a study of Graves' ophthalmopathy and Graves' hyperthyroidism listed by TCRdb under 2018. Regarding the study in general: Peripheral blood was collected at initial diagnosis, prior to any treatment. The 100 discovery patients were randomly split 7:3 into training and test sets. TCR beta repertoire signatures were used to distinguish Graves' ophthalmopathy from Graves' hyperthyroidism and to predict progression to ophthalmopathy. An independent validation cohort comprised 18 hyperthyroidism patients and over 15 patients who later progressed from hyperthyroidism to ophthalmopathy. Following sample collection, hyperthyroidism patients were given methimazole at a starting dose of 30 mg daily, and ophthalmopathy patients were given high-dose intravenous methylprednisolone. T-cell repertoires of thyroid tissue and blood were compared in more than 5 hyperthyroidism patients. To explore V-J signatures that separate ophthalmopathy from hyperthyroidism, a discovery set of about a hundred patients was enrolled, consisting of approximately 44 with ophthalmopathy and under 65 with stable hyperthyroidism. In total, approximately 140 blood samples were TCR-sequenced: around 42 ophthalmopathy, approximately 80 hyperthyroidism and some 17 hyperthyroidism-to-ophthalmopathy patients. On the study overall, not on this receptor specifically: Sample size was not predetermined statistically, and investigators were not blinded to group allocation. Most of the expanded thyroid clonotypes with a frequency above 0.001 were also detected in blood, and it was suggested that the thyroid immune response may be reflected by blood repertoires. In validation, the model predicted ophthalmopathy progression with about 70% sensitivity and around 72% specificity; some twelve predicted patients were CT-confirmed with GO in a median of approximately 6.2 months. In cross-validation, the 13-signature model distinguished ophthalmopathy from stable hyperthyroidism with approximately 90% sensitivity and about 81% specificity, while in the test set the corresponding values were about 79% and 69%.

TCR beta CDR3 regions were amplified from RNA transcripts for repertoire sequencing. The first round of RT-PCR was done with HTBI primers and the Qiagen OneStep RT-PCR kit, and was followed by a second round of multiplex PCR, then size selection and purification. Sequencing of the libraries was carried out on an Illumina HiSeq2000 in paired-end mode with 100 bp reads. As for the original processing: SOAPnuke was used for read processing, and reads with adapters, uncalled bases, a mean Phred below 15, or no exact constant-primer or identifier match were discarded. COPE v1.2.5 was used to merge the high-quality paired reads. Unique nucleotide sequences were defined as clonotypes and aligned to IMGT TRB V, D and J references using MiTCR v1.1. The analysis was limited to V-J combinations with a frequency above 0.0001, which together covered roughly 99% of the repertoires. For each V-J combination, a TCR clonal expansion and chaos score was defined as the ratio of F50 clonal expansion to chaos observed in the TCRdist matrix. Welch's t-statistics and random forest were used to reduce the features to 10 to 15 V-J combinations, which were then used as input to a naive Bayes classifier. Thyroid-blood repertoire similarity was quantified with the Morisita-Horn index. TCRdb itself trimmed the public reads at Q25 with fastp, ran MiXCR and retained productive beta chains. All rows with the same CDR3 protein become a single entry with the most common DNA and genes. The authors' filters were not applied to this entry. The sample includes about 480,000 distinct CDR3 sequences, with about an eighth observed a single time. The ten largest clonotypes hold about 9.4% of the sample.

With regard to this clonotype: Its antigen remains undetermined. The sample holds no much larger clone one base away, and base qualities are not on file.

The CDR3 holds 16 amino acids from the cysteine to the phenylalanine. The sequence is cut down to CDR3 DNA, 48 bases in frame from base 1. Looking up the germline V gene yields CDR1 MRHNA and CDR2 SNTAGT. V loses 6 bases at its end and J loses 6 bases; junction bases beyond the gene matches: 7. The ophthalmopathy patients had moderately to severely active disease, with a Clinical Activity Score of 3 or higher, a NOSPECS grade of 4 or higher, and a disease duration of less than 3 months. Patients were excluded if they had other autoimmune diseases, uncontrolled infections, pregnancy or lactation. Clinical symptoms, serum thyroxine, TRAb, thyroid ultrasound and orbital computed tomography were used for diagnosis. Ficoll-Paque density gradient centrifugation was used to isolate PBMCs from approximately 11 ml of fresh peripheral blood. Total RNA was extracted with Trizol reagent and quality-checked on an Agilent 2100 Bioanalyzer.

The source is a woman younger than 45 with Graves' ophthalmopathy. Donor details come from another sample of the same person, matched by shared clones. Sequencing input: blood. The chain joins TRBV6-4 to TRBJ2-2; the central 13 bases match TRBD2. The DNA sequence is as follows: TGTGCCAGCAGGGATCTCGGACTAGCGGGAGCCGGGGAGCTGTTTTTT. It codes for CASRDLGLAGAGELFF.